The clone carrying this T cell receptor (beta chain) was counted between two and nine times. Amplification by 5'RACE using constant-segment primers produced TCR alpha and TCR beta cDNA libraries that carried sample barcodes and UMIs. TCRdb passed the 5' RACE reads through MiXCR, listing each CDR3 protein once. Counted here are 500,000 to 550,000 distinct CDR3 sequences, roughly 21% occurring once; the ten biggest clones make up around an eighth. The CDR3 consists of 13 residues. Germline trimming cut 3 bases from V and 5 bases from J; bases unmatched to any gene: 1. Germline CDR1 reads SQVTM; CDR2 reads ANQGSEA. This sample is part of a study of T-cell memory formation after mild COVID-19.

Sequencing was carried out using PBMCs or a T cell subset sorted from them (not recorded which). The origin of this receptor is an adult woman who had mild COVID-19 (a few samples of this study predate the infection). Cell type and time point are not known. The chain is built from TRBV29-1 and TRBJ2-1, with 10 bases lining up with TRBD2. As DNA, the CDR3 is TGCAGCGTTGAGGGACTAGCGAACAATGAGCAGTTCTTC. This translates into CSVEGLANNEQFF.